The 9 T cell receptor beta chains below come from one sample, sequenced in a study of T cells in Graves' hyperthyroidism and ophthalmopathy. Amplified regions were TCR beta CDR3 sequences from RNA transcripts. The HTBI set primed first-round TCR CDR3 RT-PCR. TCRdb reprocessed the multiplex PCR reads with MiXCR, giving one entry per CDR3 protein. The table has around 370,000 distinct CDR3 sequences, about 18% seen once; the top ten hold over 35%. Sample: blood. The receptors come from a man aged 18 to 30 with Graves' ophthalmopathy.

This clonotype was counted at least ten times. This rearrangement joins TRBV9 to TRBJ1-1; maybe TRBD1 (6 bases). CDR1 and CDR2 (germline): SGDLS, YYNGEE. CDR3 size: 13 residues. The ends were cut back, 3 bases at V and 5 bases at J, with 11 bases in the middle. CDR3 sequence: CASSGRGDTEAFF. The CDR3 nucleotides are TGTGCCAGCAGCGGGAGGGGGGATACTGAAGCTTTCTTT.

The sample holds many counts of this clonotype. The DNA of the CDR3 is TGTGCCAGCAGTATTAATCAAGAGACCCAGTACTTC. Translation gives CASSINQETQYF. The V gene is TRBV2, the J gene TRBJ2-5; D gene ambiguous. The CDR3 is 12 amino acids. Trimming removed 5 bases from V and 2 bases from J, with 6 bases in between. Per the germline V gene, CDR1 is SNHLY and CDR2 is FYNNEI.

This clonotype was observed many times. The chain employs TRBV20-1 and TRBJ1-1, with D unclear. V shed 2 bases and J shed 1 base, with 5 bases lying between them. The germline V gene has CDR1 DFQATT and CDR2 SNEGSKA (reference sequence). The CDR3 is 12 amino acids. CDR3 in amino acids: CSARRGNTEAFF. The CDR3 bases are TGCAGTGCTAGACGGGGGAACACTGAAGCTTTCTTT.

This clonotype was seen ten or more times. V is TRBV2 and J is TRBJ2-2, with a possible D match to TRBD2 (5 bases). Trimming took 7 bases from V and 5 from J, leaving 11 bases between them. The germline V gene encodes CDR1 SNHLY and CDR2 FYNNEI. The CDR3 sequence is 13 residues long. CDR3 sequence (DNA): TGTGCCAGCATACTAGGGATTACCGGGGAGCTGTTTTTT. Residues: CASILGITGELFF.

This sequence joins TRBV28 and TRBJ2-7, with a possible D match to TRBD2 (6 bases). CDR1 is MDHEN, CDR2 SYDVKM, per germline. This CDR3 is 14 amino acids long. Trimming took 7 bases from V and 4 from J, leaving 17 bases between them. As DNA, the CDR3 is TGTGCCAGCACCCCCCACGTTAGCGGATACGAGCAGTACTTC. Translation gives CASTPHVSGYEQYF.

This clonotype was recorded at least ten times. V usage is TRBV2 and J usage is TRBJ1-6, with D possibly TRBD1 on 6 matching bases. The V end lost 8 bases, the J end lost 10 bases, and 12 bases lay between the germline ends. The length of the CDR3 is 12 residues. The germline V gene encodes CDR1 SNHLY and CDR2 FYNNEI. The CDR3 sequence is CASQTGNSPLHF. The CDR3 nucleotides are TGTGCCAGCCAAACAGGGAACTCACCCCTCCACTTT.

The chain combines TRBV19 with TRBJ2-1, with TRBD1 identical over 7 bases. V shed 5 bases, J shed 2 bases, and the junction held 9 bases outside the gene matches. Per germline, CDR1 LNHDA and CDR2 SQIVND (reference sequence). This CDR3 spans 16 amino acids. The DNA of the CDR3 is TGTGCCAGTAGTGGGACGGACAGGATGCCCTACAATGAGCAGTTCTTC. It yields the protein CASSGTDRMPYNEQFF.

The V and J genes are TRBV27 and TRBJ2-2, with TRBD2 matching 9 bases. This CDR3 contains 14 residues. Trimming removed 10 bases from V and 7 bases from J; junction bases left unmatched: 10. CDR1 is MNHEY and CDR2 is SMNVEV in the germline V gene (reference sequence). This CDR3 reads CATAGGLLVGELFF. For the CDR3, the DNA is TGTGCCACCGCGGGGGGGCTATTGGTCGGGGAGCTGTTTTTT.

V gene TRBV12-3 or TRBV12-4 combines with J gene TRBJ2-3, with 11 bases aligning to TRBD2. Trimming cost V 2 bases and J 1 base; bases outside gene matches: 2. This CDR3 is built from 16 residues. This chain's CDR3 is CASSLWTSGRTDTQYF. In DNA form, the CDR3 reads TGTGCCAGCAGTTTATGGACTAGCGGGCGCACAGATACGCAGTATTTT.